The sequence of this TCR beta chain was determined in a study of OX40 agonist ivuxolimab in advanced cancers. Study findings and constraints: In the expanded peripheral T cells, antigen specificity was never determined.

Concerning this clone: Antigen unknown.

Trimming left V 0 bases short and J 9 bases short, with 9 bases between. This CDR3 comprises 11 residues. The V gene's germline CDR1 is DFQATT and CDR2 SNEGSKA (reference sequence). TCRdb's copy holds only in-frame clones and misses some; the assay was immunoSEQ multiplex PCR. This table has approximately 40,000 clones, roughly 82% appearing once. This clonotype was sampled from an adult with an advanced solid tumor such as melanoma, head and neck, liver or kidney cancer. The sample in question was CD4+ or CD8+ T cells sorted from blood, obtained in a trial of the OX40 agonist ivuxolimab. The chain recombines TRBV20-1 with TRBJ2-7, with no clear D. DNA of the CDR3: TGCAGTGCTAGAGATCACCTGGTGCAGTACTTC. Protein: CSARDHLVQYF.